This TCR beta chain emerged from a study of T cell responses to AZD1222 COVID-19 vaccine. Trimming took 6 bases from V and 1 from J, leaving 10 bases between them. The CDR3 sequence is 15 residues long. Germline CDR1 and CDR2: SGHTA and FQGNSA. In the case of this clone: Its antigen is undetermined.

Method: immunoSEQ multiplex PCR; TCRdb's copy keeps in-frame clones and lacks some. The sample contains approximately 120,000 clones, over 75% of which appear only once. Study results and caveats: Baseline testing showed seropositivity in only six AZD1222 recipients.

Source: peripheral blood, taken on day 0 of MenACWY control vaccination. The chain has TRBV7-2 and TRBJ1-6; D uncertain. This receptor was obtained from an adult in good health. The CDR3 bases are TGTGCCAGCAGATCAGTGGATTCCTATAATTCACCCCTCCACTTT. Translating it yields CASRSVDSYNSPLHF. The full variable domain, its missing parts supplied by reference TRBV7-2 and TRBJ1-6, is GAGVSQSPSNKVTEKGKDVELRCDPISGHTALYWYRQSLGQGLEFLIYFQGNSAPDKSGLPSDRFSAERTGGSVSTLTIQRTQQEDSAVYLCASRSVDSYNSPLHFGNGTRLTVT.